This TCR beta chain was captured in a study of T cells in Graves' hyperthyroidism and ophthalmopathy. This CDR3 spans 14 amino acids. CDR1 MNHNS and CDR2 SASEGT come from the germline V gene. J lost 4 bases, V lost 5 bases, and 5 bases had no gene match. Using RNA transcripts as the source, TCR beta CDR3 regions were amplified. Primed by the HTBI set, a first-round RT-PCR was run on the TCR CDR3. TCRdb re-derived calls from the multiplex PCR reads in MiXCR, one entry per CDR3 protein. The repertoire holds about 500,000 distinct CDR3 sequences, with 13% to 15% as singletons. The table lists this clonotype with many counts.

The sequence derives from a woman aged 18 to 35 with Graves' hyperthyroidism. Sequenced sample: blood. The rearrangement joins TRBV6-1 to TRBJ2-1; TRBD1 matches 7 bases. DNA of the CDR3: TGTGCCAGCAGTTCAGGACAGGTATACAATGAGCAGTTCTTC. This gives the protein CASSSGQVYNEQFF.